This T cell receptor (beta chain) is drawn from a study of T cells after yellow fever vaccination. Study-wide background: With SMART-Seq v4 Ultra Low Input, the fractions containing low cell numbers were prepared. Study-level points and caveats: Reappearance after the booster was observed for most primary-vaccination clones (96% CD4, just over 85% CD8). From the bulk population, abundant clonotypes could contaminate and appear within FACS-sorted repertoires.

The authors made TCR cDNA by 5'RACE template switching, adding a universal primer site and UMIs. TCRdb redid the calling of the 5' RACE reads with MiXCR, one entry per CDR3 protein. This sample has some 260,000 distinct CDR3 sequences; around 4.9% occur once, and the top ten carry around 3.3%. This CDR3 is 11 amino acids long. Trimming stripped 10 bases from V and 7 bases from J, with 11 bases between. From germline, CDR1 is LNHDA and CDR2 SQIVND (reference sequence). As to this clonotype: Its specificity is unknown.

The origin of this receptor is a man aged 18 to 29 who received the YFV17D yellow fever vaccine. This specimen consisted of CD4+ T cells sorted from PBMCs, obtained on the day of the yellow fever booster vaccination. The rearrangement uses TRBV19 and TRBJ2-1; D may be TRBD1 or TRBD2 (5 bases each). The CDR3 region is CAIRDANEQFF. The CDR3 nucleotides read TGTGCCATCCGGGACGCAAATGAGCAGTTCTTC.